The next 22 T cell receptor beta chains were all read from a single sample in a study of response to subunit inactivated influenza vaccine. TCRdb independently ran MiXCR on the RT-PCR reads; one entry per CDR3 protein. The sample shows hundreds of thousands of distinct CDR3 sequences, about 14% of them seen only once. Sequences were derived from PBMCs from blood, sampled approximately 15 days before vaccination. Receptor source: a middle-aged man who received an inactivated influenza vaccine.

This clonotype turned up a few times. The gene calls are TRBV7-9 and TRBJ2-5; 8 positions agree with TRBD2. From germline, CDR1 is SEHNR and CDR2 FQNEAQ (reference sequence). The CDR3 sequence is 17 residues long. V gave up 3 bases and J gave up 4 bases; unmatched junction bases: 13. The CDR3 DNA is TGTGCCAGCAGCTTCGGGTTTGGCGGGGGGTCGGGAGAGACCCAGTACTTC. Protein sequence: CASSFGFGGGSGETQYF.

This chain connects TRBV19 to TRBJ2-3; 8 nucleotides align to TRBD1. V trimming: 4 bases; J trimming: 6 bases; junction bases outside the gene matches: 6. The CDR3 sequence is 14 residues long. CDR1 and CDR2 from the germline V gene are LNHDA and SQIVND (reference sequence). CDR3 residues: CASSNGQGSDTQYF. CDR3 DNA: TGTGCCAGTAGTAACGGACAGGGATCTGATACGCAGTATTTT.

This clonotype was seen repeatedly, ten times or more. DNA of the CDR3: TGCGCCAGCAGCCCCAGCACTAGCGGGAGAATTGGGGACACCGGGGAGCTGTTTTTT. This translates into CASSPSTSGRIGDTGELFF. The J gene is TRBJ2-2, the V gene TRBV4-3; 11 positions match TRBD2. The CDR3 consists of 19 residues. V lost 4 bases to trimming and J lost 3 bases; unmatched junction nucleotides: 13. Looked up from germline, CDR1 is LGHNA and CDR2 is YSLEER.

This clonotype was found a few times. The J gene is TRBJ2-7, the V gene TRBV5-1; TRBD2 agrees at 12 bases. V lost 5 bases, J lost 5 bases, and 8 bases stayed unmatched. The CDR3 is 15 residues long. Germline V gene data show CDR1 as SGHRS and CDR2 as YFSETQ. CDR3 sequence reads: CASRRVRTSGNEQYF. CDR3 in DNA: TGCGCCAGCAGGAGGGTGAGGACTAGCGGGAACGAGCAGTACTTC.

The chain has TRBV29-1 and TRBJ2-3, with D perhaps matching TRBD1 or TRBD2 (5 bases each). The germline CDR1 and CDR2 sequences are SQVTM and ANQGSEA. Trimming cost V 3 bases and J 4 bases, with 11 bases left between them. This CDR3 comprises 13 residues. The CDR3 DNA follows: TGCAGCGTTGACGGGACGAGGCCAGATACGCAGTATTTT. Amino acid sequence: CSVDGTRPDTQYF.

This clonotype has ten or more counts. The CDR3 DNA reads as TGTGCCAGCAGTTTATCGGCCGGGACTAGCAGTTACGAGCAGTACTTC. This sequence encodes CASSLSAGTSSYEQYF. The V call is TRBV28, the J call TRBJ2-7, with 9 bases that match TRBD2. Unmatched junction bases numbered 8, after V lost 1 base and J lost 4 bases. The CDR3 consists of 16 residues. Germline V gene sequence: CDR1 MDHEN, CDR2 SYDVKM.

V and J are TRBV20-1 and TRBJ2-7; the match to TRBD2 covers 9 bases. Per the germline V gene, CDR1 is DFQATT and CDR2 is SNEGSKA (reference sequence). The V segment lost 2 bases and the J segment 9 bases; nucleotides outside the gene matches: 14. This CDR3 comprises 15 residues. The CDR3 reads CSARPGPAGGLVQYF. Here the CDR3 DNA reads TGCAGTGCTAGACCTGGGCCAGCGGGAGGTCTGGTGCAGTACTTC.

This clonotype was detected many times. Compared with germline, one end of the junction differs, possibly owing to a read error. The chain couples TRBV5-1 to TRBJ2-7; D remains unclear. Germline assignment: CDR1 SGHRS and CDR2 YFSETQ. This CDR3 has 13 amino acids. The CDR3 region is CASSLEGTYEQYF. The CDR3 nucleotides read TGTGCCAGCAGCCTCGAAGGTACCTACGAGCAGTACTTC.

The genes are TRBV5-1 and TRBJ1-1; 7 nucleotides match TRBD1. Germline CDR1 and CDR2: SGHRS and YFSETQ. The CDR3 loop spans 16 amino acids. The J segment lost 5 bases and the V segment lost 4 bases, leaving 14 bases of the junction unmatched. CDR3 residues: CASSTSGTERWTEAFF. The CDR3 bases are TGCGCCAGCAGCACCTCCGGGACAGAGAGGTGGACTGAAGCTTTCTTT.

This chain joins TRBV27 and TRBJ1-2; 9 nucleotides align to TRBD1. Germline values: CDR1 MNHEY, CDR2 SMNVEV (reference sequence). Germline trimming cut 3 bases from V and 4 bases from J; bases unmatched to any gene: 6. The length of the CDR3 is 15 residues. The CDR3 DNA sequence: TGTGCCAGCAGTTTGGAGGGACAGGGTGGCTATGGCTACACCTTC. Protein: CASSLEGQGGYGYTF.

In this sample, this clonotype turned up a few times. Written as DNA, the CDR3 is TGTGCCAGCAGTTTGGGAGGGCAGGTAAATCAGCCCCAGCATTTT. Amino acid sequence: CASSLGGQVNQPQHF. V gene TRBV12-3 or TRBV12-4 combines with J gene TRBJ1-5, with D unresolved. CDR3 length equals 15 residues. Trimming stripped 3 bases from V and 4 bases from J, with 13 bases between.

In this sample, this clonotype turned up many times. The gene calls are TRBV20-1 and TRBJ2-1; 10 bases match TRBD1. The CDR3 runs 12 residues. Germline values: CDR1 DFQATT, CDR2 SNEGSKA (reference sequence). V shed 6 bases, J shed 6 bases, and the junction held 2 bases outside the gene matches. The CDR3 region has the DNA TGCAGTGCCAGGACAGGGGGCAATGAGCAGTTCTTC. Protein: CSARTGGNEQFF.

The chain carries TRBV5-6 and TRBJ2-1; no definite D call. This CDR3 spans 16 amino acids. Germline CDR1 is SGHDT and CDR2 is YYEEEE. V gave up 0 bases and J gave up 7 bases, with 17 bases separating them. CDR3 sequence reads: CASSLDEWVKGNEQFF. CDR3 DNA sequence: TGTGCCAGCAGCTTGGATGAATGGGTGAAAGGGAATGAGCAGTTCTTC.

V gene TRBV11-1 combines with J gene TRBJ2-4; D is uncertain. The V end lost 1 base, the J end lost 1 base, and 11 bases lay between the germline ends. CDR1 is SGHAT and CDR2 is FQDESV in the germline V gene (reference sequence). The CDR3 spans 16 residues. The CDR3 protein is CASSLVNSDAKNIQYF. For the CDR3, the DNA is TGTGCCAGCAGCTTAGTAAACAGCGACGCCAAAAACATTCAGTACTTC.

The gene calls are TRBV20-1 and TRBJ1-2; D unresolved. CDR1 is DFQATT, CDR2 SNEGSKA, per germline (reference sequence). Trimming removed 2 bases at V and 2 bases at J, with 3 bases between. The CDR3 spans 11 residues. The CDR3 DNA is TGCAGTGCTAGATCAAACTATGGCTACACCTTC. Protein sequence: CSARSNYGYTF.

This clonotype came up a few times. This rearrangement joins TRBV20-1 to TRBJ1-4; tentative D call: TRBD1 (6 bases). Germline assignment: CDR1 DFQATT and CDR2 SNEGSKA (reference sequence). The CDR3 runs to 15 residues. V dropped 0 bases and J dropped 6 bases, with 14 bases sitting between them. DNA for the CDR3: TGCAGTGCTAGAGACCGCACAGGGAGGGATGAAAAACTGTTTTTT. Its protein is CSARDRTGRDEKLFF.

This clonotype was seen ten or more times. The rearrangement joins TRBV18 to TRBJ1-2; D is ambiguous. The CDR3 spans 13 residues. CDR1 is KGHSH and CDR2 is LQKENI in the germline V gene. V was pared by 3 bases and J by 3 bases, with 8 bases between. The CDR3 DNA is TGTGCCAGCTCACCCCCCGACTACTATGGCTACACCTTC. Translation gives CASSPPDYYGYTF.

In its sample, this clonotype was seen a few times. This chain links TRBV5-1 with TRBJ2-3; D possibly corresponds to TRBD2 (6 bases). Germline CDR1 reads SGHRS; CDR2 reads YFSETQ. Trimming took 4 bases from V and 1 from J, leaving 16 bases between them. CDR3 length: 16 amino acids. As DNA, the CDR3 is TGCGCCAGCAGCCTGGGACTTGTAGTTGGCACAGATACGCAGTATTTT. Translating gives CASSLGLVVGTDTQYF.

The chain employs TRBV12-3 or TRBV12-4 and TRBJ2-3; 8 bases align to TRBD2. Trimming at V came to 3 bases and at J to 3 bases, leaving 8 bases not matched to a gene. This CDR3 region has 16 residues. The CDR3 DNA is TGTGCCAGCAGTTTCACCGGGACTAGAGCAACAGATACGCAGTATTTT. This sequence encodes CASSFTGTRATDTQYF.

The chain links TRBV20-1 to TRBJ2-5; D is unclear. V was trimmed by 3 bases and J by 4 bases, leaving 12 bases between them. Germline V gene sequence: CDR1 DFQATT, CDR2 SNEGSKA (reference sequence). The CDR3 contains 13 residues. CDR3 amino acids: CSASGMGPETQYF. CDR3 bases: TGCAGTGCTAGTGGTATGGGCCCAGAGACCCAGTACTTC.

This clonotype has only a few counts. J is TRBJ2-7 and V is TRBV18; D tentatively reads TRBD1 or TRBD2 (5 bases each). Trimming took off 2 bases at V and 3 bases at J, with 14 bases between the two ends. The germline CDR1 and CDR2 sequences are KGHSH and LQKENI. The CDR3 is made up of 15 amino acids. The CDR3 loop is CASSPGTTRGYEQYF. CDR3 nucleotide sequence: TGTGCCAGCTCACCAGGCACCACGAGGGGCTACGAGCAGTACTTC. Full variable domain (outside the CDR3, taken from reference TRBV18 and TRBJ2-7): NAGVMQNPRHLVRRRGQEARLRCSPMKGHSHVYWYRQLPEEGLKFMVYLQKENIIDESGMPKERFSAEFPKEGPSILRIQQVVRGDSAAYFCASSPGTTRGYEQYFGPGTRLTVT.

The chain employs TRBV4-3 and TRBJ1-6, with a tentative D call TRBD1 (5 bases). This CDR3 region has 15 residues. Looked up from germline, CDR1 is LGHNA and CDR2 is YSLEER. Trimming pared 0 bases from V and 10 bases from J, leaving 13 bases between. The CDR3 spells CASSQDAFRDSPLHF. CDR3 in DNA: TGCGCCAGCAGCCAAGATGCATTCAGGGACTCACCCCTCCACTTT.